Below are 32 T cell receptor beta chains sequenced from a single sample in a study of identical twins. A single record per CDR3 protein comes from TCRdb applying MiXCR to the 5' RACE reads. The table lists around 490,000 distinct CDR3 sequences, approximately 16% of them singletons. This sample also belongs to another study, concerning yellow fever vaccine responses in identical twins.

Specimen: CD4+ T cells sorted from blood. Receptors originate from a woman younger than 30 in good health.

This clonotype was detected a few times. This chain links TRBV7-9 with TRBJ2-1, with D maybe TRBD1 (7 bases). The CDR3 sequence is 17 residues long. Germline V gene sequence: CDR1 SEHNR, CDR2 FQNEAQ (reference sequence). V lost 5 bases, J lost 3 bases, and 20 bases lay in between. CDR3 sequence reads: CASSKSPGGLLYNEQFF. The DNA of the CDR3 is TGTGCCAGCAGCAAAAGTCCAGGGGGGCTACTCTACAATGAGCAGTTCTTC.

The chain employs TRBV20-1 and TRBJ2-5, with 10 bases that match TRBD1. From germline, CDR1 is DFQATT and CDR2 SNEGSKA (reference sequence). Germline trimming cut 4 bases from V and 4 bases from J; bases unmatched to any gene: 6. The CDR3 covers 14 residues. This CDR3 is CSATGQGRAETQYF. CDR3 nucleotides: TGCAGTGCTACGGGACAGGGGAGGGCAGAGACCCAGTACTTC.

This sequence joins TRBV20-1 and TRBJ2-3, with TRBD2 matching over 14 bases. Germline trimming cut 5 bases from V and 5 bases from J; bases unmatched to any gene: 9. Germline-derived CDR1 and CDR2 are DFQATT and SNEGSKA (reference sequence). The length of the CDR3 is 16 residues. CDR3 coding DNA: TGCAGTGCTCCGACTAGCGGGAGGGCCCGTATAGATACGCAGTATTTT. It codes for CSAPTSGRARIDTQYF.

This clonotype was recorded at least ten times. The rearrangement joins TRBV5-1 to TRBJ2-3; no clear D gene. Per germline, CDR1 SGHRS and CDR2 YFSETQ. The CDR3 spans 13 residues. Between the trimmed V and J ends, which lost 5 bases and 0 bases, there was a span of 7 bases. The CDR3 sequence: CASSSTSTDTQYF. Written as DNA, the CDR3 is TGCGCCAGCAGTTCGACTAGCACAGATACGCAGTATTTT.

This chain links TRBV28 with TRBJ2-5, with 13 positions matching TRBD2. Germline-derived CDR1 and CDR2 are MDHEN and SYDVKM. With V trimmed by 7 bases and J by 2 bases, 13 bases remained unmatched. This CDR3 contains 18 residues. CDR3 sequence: CASTFSGLAGVSQETQYF. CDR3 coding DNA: TGTGCCAGCACTTTCAGTGGACTAGCGGGAGTAAGTCAAGAGACCCAGTACTTC.

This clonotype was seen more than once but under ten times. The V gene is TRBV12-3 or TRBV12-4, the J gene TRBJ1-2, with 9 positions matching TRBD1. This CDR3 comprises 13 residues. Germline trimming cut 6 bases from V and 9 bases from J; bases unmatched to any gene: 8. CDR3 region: CASSRGTGPSYTF. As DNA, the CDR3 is TGTGCCAGCAGCCGCGGGACAGGGCCGAGCTACACCTTC.

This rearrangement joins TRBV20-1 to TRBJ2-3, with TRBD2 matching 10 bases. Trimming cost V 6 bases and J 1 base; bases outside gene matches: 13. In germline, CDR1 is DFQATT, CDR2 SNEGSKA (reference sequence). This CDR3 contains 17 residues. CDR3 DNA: TGCAGTGCACCGCCTAGCGGGAGTCCCGCTCGCACAGATACGCAGTATTTT. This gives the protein CSAPPSGSPARTDTQYF.

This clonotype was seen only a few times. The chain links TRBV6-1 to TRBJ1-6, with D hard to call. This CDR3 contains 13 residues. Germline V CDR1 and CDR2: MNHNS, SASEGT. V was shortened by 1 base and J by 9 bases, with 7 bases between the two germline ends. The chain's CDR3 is CASSEGVGSPLHF. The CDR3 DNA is TGTGCCAGCAGTGAAGGGGTCGGTTCACCCCTCCACTTT.

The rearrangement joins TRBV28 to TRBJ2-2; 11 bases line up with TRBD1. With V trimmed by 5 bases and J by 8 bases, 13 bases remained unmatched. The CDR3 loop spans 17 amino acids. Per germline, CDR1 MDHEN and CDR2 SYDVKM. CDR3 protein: CASSLLGDRGYMGELFF. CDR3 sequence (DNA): TGTGCCAGCAGTCTCCTCGGGGACAGGGGGTACATGGGGGAGCTGTTTTTT.

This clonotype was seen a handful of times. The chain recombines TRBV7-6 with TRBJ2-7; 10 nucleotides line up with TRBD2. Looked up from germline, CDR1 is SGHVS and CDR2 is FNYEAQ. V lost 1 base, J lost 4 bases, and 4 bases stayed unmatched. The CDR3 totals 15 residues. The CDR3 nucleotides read TGTGCCAGCAGCTTAGGGCCTAGCGGGGGTTACGAGCAGTACGTC. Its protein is CASSLGPSGGYEQYV.

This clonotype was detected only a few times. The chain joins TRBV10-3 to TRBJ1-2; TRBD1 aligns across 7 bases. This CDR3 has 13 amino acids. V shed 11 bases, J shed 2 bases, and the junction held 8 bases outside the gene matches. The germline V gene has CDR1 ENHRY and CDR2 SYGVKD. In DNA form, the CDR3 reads TGTGCCGCGGCCGGACAGGAAAACTATGGCTACACCTTC. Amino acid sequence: CAAAGQENYGYTF.

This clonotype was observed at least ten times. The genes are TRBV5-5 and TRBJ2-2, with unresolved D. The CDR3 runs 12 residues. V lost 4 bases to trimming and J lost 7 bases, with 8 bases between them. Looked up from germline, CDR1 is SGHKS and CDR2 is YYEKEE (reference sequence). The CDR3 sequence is CASSPTVGELFF. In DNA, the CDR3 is TGTGCCAGCAGCCCCACGGTCGGGGAGCTGTTTTTT. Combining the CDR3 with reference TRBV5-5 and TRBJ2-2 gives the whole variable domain DAGVTQSPTHLIKTRGQQVTLRCSPISGHKSVSWYQQVLGQGPQFIFQYYEKEERGRGNFPDRFSARQFPNYSSELNVNALLLGDSALYLCASSPTVGELFFGEGSRLTVL.

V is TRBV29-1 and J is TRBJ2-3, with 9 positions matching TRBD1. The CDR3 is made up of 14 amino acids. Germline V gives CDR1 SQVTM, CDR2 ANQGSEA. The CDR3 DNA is TGCAGAAAACAGGGGGCGAAGGGGACAGATACGCAGTATTTT. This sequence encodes CRKQGAKGTDTQYF.

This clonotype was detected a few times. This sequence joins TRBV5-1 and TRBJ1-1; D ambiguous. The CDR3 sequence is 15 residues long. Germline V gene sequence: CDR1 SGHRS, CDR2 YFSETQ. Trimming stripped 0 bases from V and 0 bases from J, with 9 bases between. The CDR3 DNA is TGCGCCAGCAGCTTGGGGGCACAAGTGAACACTGAAGCTTTCTTT. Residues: CASSLGAQVNTEAFF.

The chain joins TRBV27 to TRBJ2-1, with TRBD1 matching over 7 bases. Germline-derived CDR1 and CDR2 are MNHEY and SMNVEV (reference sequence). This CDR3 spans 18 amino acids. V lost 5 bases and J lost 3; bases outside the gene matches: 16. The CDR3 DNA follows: TGTGCCAGCAGTCCACTACCCCCCTCGGGACAGTTCTACAATGAGCAGTTCTTC. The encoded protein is CASSPLPPSGQFYNEQFF.

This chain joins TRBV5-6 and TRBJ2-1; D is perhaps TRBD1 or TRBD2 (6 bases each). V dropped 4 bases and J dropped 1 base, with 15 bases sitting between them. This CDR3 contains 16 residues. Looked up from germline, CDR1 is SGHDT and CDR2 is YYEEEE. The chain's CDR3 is CASSALGGLSYNEQFF. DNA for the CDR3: TGTGCCAGCAGCGCTCTCGGGGGCTTATCCTACAATGAGCAGTTCTTC.

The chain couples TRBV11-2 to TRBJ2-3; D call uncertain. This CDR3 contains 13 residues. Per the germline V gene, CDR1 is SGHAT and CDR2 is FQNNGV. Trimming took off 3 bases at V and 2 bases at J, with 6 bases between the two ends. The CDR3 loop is CASSFTATDTQYF. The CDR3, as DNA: TGTGCCAGCAGCTTTACAGCCACAGATACGCAGTATTTT.

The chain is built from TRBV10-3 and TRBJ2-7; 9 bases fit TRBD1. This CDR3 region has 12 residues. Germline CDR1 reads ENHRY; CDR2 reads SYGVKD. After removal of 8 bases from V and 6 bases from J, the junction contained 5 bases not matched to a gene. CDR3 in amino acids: CAIAGQGFEQYF. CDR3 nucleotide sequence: TGTGCCATCGCGGGACAGGGTTTCGAGCAGTACTTC.

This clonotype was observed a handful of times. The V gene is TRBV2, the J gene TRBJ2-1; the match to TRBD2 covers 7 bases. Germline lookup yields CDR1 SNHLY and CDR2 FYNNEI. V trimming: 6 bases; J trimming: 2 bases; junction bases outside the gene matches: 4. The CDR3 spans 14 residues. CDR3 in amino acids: CASRASGPYNEQFF. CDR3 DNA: TGTGCCAGCAGGGCTAGCGGACCCTACAATGAGCAGTTCTTC.

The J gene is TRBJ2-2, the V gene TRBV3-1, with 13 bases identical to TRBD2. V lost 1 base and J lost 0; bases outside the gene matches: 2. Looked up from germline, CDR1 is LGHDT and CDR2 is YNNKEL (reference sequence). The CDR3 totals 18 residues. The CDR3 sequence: CASSQVTSGGTNTGELFF. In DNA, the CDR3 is TGTGCCAGCAGCCAAGTGACTAGCGGGGGGACGAACACCGGGGAGCTGTTTTTT.

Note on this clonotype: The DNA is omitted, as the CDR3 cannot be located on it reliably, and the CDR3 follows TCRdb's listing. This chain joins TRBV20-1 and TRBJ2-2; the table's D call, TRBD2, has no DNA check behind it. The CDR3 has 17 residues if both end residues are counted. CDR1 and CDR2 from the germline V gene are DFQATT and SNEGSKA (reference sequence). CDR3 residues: CSARVAGVLWDTGSCFF.

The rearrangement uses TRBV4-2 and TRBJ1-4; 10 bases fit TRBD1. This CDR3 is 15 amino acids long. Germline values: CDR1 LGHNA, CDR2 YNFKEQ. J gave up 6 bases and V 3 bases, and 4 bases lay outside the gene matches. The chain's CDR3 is CASSQTGTGDEKLFF. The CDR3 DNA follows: TGTGCCAGCAGCCAGACCGGGACAGGGGATGAAAAACTGTTTTTT.

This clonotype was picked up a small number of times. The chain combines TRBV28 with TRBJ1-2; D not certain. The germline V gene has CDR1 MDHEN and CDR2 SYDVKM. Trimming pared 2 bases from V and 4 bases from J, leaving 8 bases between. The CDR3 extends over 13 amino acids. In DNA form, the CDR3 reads TGTGCCAGCAGTTTAGGCAGGCCCTATGGCTACACCTTC. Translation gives CASSLGRPYGYTF.

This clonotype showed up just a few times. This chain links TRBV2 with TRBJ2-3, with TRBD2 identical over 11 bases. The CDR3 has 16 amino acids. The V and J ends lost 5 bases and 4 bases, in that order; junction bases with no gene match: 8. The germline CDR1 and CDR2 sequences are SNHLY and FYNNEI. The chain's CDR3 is CASSPTSGRGADTQYF. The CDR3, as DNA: TGTGCCAGCAGTCCAACTAGCGGGAGAGGGGCAGATACGCAGTATTTT. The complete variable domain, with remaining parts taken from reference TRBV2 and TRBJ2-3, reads EPEVTQTPSHQVTQMGQEVILRCVPISNHLYFYWYRQILGQKVEFLVSFYNNEISEKSEIFDDQFSVERPDGSNFTLKIRSTKLEDSAMYFCASSPTSGRGADTQYFGPGTRLTVL.

The CDR3 region has the DNA TGCGCCAGCAGGGTCACAGGTACCGCCTACGAGCAGTACTTC. This translates into CASRVTGTAYEQYF. The V call is TRBV5-1, the J call TRBJ2-7; possible D gene TRBD1, 5 bases. Germline values: CDR1 SGHRS, CDR2 YFSETQ. The CDR3 sequence is 14 residues long. Trimming shortened V by 5 bases and J by 2 bases, and 14 bases separated the two germline ends. The complete variable domain, with remaining parts taken from reference TRBV5-1 and TRBJ2-7, reads KAGVTQTPRYLIKTRGQQVTLSCSPISGHRSVSWYQQTPGQGLQFLFEYFSETQRNKGNFPGRFSGRQFSNSRSEMNVSTLELGDSALYLCASRVTGTAYEQYFGPGTRLTVT.

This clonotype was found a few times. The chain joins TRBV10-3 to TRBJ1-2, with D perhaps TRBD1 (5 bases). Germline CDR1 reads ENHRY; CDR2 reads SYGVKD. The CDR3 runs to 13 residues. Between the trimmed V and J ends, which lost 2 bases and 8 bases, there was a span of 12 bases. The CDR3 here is CAISETLGVGYTF. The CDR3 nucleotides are TGTGCCATCAGTGAGACCCTGGGGGTCGGCTACACCTTC.

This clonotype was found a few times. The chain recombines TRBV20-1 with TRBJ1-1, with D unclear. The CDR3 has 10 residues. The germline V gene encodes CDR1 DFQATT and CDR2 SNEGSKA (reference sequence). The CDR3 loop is CSLGSHKAFF. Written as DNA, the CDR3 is TGCAGCCTGGGCAGTCATAAAGCTTTCTTT.

DNA of the CDR3: TGTGCCAGCAGTCCACCCTGGACAGGCGCACAAGAGACCCAGTACTTC. Protein product: CASSPPWTGAQETQYF. The V call is TRBV6-2 or TRBV6-3, the J call TRBJ2-5; 7 bases fit TRBD1. The germline V gene encodes CDR1 MNHEY and CDR2 SVGEGT. The ends lost 5 bases at V and 2 bases at J; junction bases unmatched: 11. The CDR3 runs 16 residues.

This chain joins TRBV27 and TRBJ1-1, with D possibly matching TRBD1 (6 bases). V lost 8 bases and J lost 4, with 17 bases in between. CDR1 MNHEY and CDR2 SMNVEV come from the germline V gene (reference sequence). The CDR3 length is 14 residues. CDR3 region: CASALQGASTEAFF. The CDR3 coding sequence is TGTGCCAGCGCCCTACAGGGTGCAAGCACTGAAGCTTTCTTT.

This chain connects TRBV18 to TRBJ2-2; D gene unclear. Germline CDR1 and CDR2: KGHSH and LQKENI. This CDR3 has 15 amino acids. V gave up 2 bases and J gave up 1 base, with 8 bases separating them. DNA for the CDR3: TGTGCCAGCTCACCAAGGAGACAGAACACCGGGGAGCTGTTTTTT. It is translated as CASSPRRQNTGELFF.

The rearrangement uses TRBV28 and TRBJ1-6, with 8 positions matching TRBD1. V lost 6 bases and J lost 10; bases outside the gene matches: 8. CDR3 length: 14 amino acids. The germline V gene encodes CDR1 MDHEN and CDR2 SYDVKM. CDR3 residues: CASRKGQGGSPLHF. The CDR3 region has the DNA TGTGCCAGCAGAAAAGGACAGGGAGGATCACCCCTCCACTTT.

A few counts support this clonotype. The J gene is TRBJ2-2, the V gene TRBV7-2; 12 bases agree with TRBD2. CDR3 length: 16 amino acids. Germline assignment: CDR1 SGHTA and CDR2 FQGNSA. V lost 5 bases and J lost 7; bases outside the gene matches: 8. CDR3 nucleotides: TGTGCCAGCAGCCCCTCTAGCGGGGGGGCTTACGGGGAGCTGTTTTTT. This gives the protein CASSPSSGGAYGELFF.